Listed below are T cell receptor beta chains from one sample, sequenced in a study of lymphopenia after photon versus proton radiotherapy. Method: immunoSEQ multiplex PCR; TCRdb's copy keeps in-frame clones and lacks some. The sample holds more than 80,000 clones, around 80% seen once. The material was peripheral blood, obtained from a patient treated with proton-based radiotherapy. All receptors derive from a man aged 60 to 75 with pancreatic cancer. Both conserved end residues are part of each CDR3. Fields, in order: J gene, D gene, V gene, clone size, CDR3 protein, CDR3 DNA. D genes are given only for firm matches. Part of the rows lack a size; the others show once, few, many or a class for expanded clones.

J gene: TRBJ2-1; D gene: .; V gene: TRBV7-8; clone size: .; CDR3 protein: CASSLLGDEQFF; CDR3 DNA: TGTGCCAGCAGCTTATTGGGGGATGAGCAGTTCTTC
J gene: TRBJ1-2; D gene: TRBD1; V gene: TRBV5-1; clone size: few; CDR3 protein: CASSRTGDYGYTF; CDR3 DNA: TGCGCCAGCAGTAGAACAGGGGACTATGGCTACACCTTC
J gene: TRBJ1-1; D gene: .; V gene: TRBV6-5; clone size: .; CDR3 protein: CASRANRQGGSEAFF; CDR3 DNA: TGTGCCAGCAGGGCCAATCGGCAGGGAGGGTCTGAAGCTTTCTTT
J gene: TRBJ2-7; D gene: .; V gene: TRBV30; clone size: .; CDR3 protein: CAWNAGWGYEQYF; CDR3 DNA: TGTGCCTGGAACGCGGGGTGGGGGTACGAGCAGTACTTC
J gene: TRBJ2-1; D gene: TRBD2; V gene: TRBV15; clone size: .; CDR3 protein: CATSRELAGGMNEQFF; CDR3 DNA: TGTGCCACCAGCAGAGAGCTAGCGGGAGGGATGAATGAGCAGTTCTTC
J gene: TRBJ2-7; D gene: .; V gene: TRBV21-1; clone size: once; CDR3 protein: CASSRGWPNYEQYF; CDR3 DNA: TGTGCCAGCAGCCGAGGATGGCCTAACTACGAGCAGTACTTC
J gene: TRBJ1-1; D gene: TRBD1; V gene: TRBV5-4; clone size: .; CDR3 protein: CASSDRDRGRETEAFF; CDR3 DNA: TGTGCCAGCAGCGACCGGGACAGGGGGCGGGAAACTGAAGCTTTCTTT
J gene: TRBJ1-5; D gene: .; V gene: TRBV15; clone size: .; CDR3 protein: CATSRDFSQPQHF; CDR3 DNA: TGTGCCACCAGCAGAGATTTTTCCCAGCCCCAGCATTTT
J gene: TRBJ2-2; D gene: TRBD1; V gene: TRBV6-1; clone size: .; CDR3 protein: CASSPDRGPGELFF; CDR3 DNA: TGTGCCAGCAGTCCGGACAGGGGGCCCGGGGAGCTGTTTTTT
J gene: TRBJ1-2; D gene: .; V gene: TRBV5-1; clone size: .; CDR3 protein: CASSLEGANYGYTF; CDR3 DNA: TGCGCCAGCAGCTTGGAGGGGGCTAACTATGGCTACACCTTC
J gene: TRBJ2-7; D gene: .; V gene: TRBV28; clone size: .; CDR3 protein: CASSLVLAPYEQYF; CDR3 DNA: TGTGCCAGCAGTTTAGTGCTAGCGCCCTACGAGCAGTACTTC
J gene: TRBJ2-2; D gene: .; V gene: TRBV6-6; clone size: .; CDR3 protein: CASSAAESGELFF; CDR3 DNA: TGTGCCAGCAGTGCCGCCGAGTCCGGGGAGCTGTTTTTT
J gene: TRBJ2-1; D gene: TRBD1; V gene: TRBV5-1; clone size: .; CDR3 protein: CASSLVGTGGGEQFF; CDR3 DNA: TGCGCCAGCAGCTTGGTGGGGACAGGAGGGGGTGAGCAGTTCTTC
J gene: TRBJ2-2; D gene: .; V gene: TRBV6-6; clone size: .; CDR3 protein: CASSSPGGLNTGELFF; CDR3 DNA: TGTGCCAGCAGTTCCCCTGGCGGGTTAAACACCGGGGAGCTGTTTTTT
J gene: TRBJ2-7; D gene: TRBD2; V gene: TRBV6-1; clone size: .; CDR3 protein: CASSPASGAFEQYF; CDR3 DNA: TGTGCCAGCAGCCCCGCTAGCGGGGCCTTCGAGCAGTACTTC
J gene: TRBJ2-4; D gene: .; V gene: TRBV27; clone size: .; CDR3 protein: CASSGDVLGNF; CDR3 DNA: TGTGCCAGCAGCGGGGACGTACTGGGGAACTTC
J gene: TRBJ1-2; D gene: .; V gene: TRBV19; clone size: .; CDR3 protein: CASSSGGSGYTF; CDR3 DNA: TGTGCCAGTAGTTCTGGAGGTTCTGGCTACACCTTC
J gene: TRBJ2-2; D gene: .; V gene: TRBV11-1; clone size: .; CDR3 protein: CASSFFSDTGELFF; CDR3 DNA: TGTGCCAGCAGCTTTTTCAGCGACACCGGGGAGCTGTTTTTT
J gene: TRBJ2-7; D gene: .; V gene: TRBV28; clone size: once; CDR3 protein: CASRLQTSYEQYF; CDR3 DNA: TGTGCCAGCAGATTACAGACCTCCTACGAGCAGTACTTC
J gene: TRBJ2-1; D gene: .; V gene: TRBV19; clone size: .; CDR3 protein: CASSAYNEKQFF; CDR3 DNA: TGTGCCAGTAGTGCCTACAATGAAAAGCAGTTCTTC
J gene: TRBJ2-5; D gene: TRBD2; V gene: TRBV5-1; clone size: .; CDR3 protein: CASSLGLAGAETQYF; CDR3 DNA: TGCGCCAGCAGTTTAGGACTAGCGGGTGCAGAGACCCAGTACTTC
J gene: TRBJ1-3; D gene: .; V gene: TRBV5-1; clone size: .; CDR3 protein: CASFGGGNTIYF; CDR3 DNA: TGCGCCAGCTTCGGCGGTGGAAACACCATATATTTT
J gene: TRBJ1-5; D gene: .; V gene: TRBV4-1; clone size: .; CDR3 protein: CASSQDSNQPQHF; CDR3 DNA: TGCGCCAGCAGCCAAGATAGCAATCAGCCCCAGCATTTT
J gene: TRBJ1-4; D gene: .; V gene: TRBV2; clone size: once; CDR3 protein: CASSDFVRAGNEKLFF; CDR3 DNA: TGTGCCAGCAGTGACTTTGTTAGGGCCGGTAATGAAAAACTGTTTTTT
J gene: TRBJ2-3; D gene: TRBD2; V gene: TRBV11-2; clone size: once; CDR3 protein: CASSSYGRARTDTQYF; CDR3 DNA: TGTGCCAGCAGCTCGTACGGGAGGGCCAGGACAGATACGCAGTATTTT
J gene: TRBJ1-2; D gene: .; V gene: TRBV10-3; clone size: .; CDR3 protein: CAISATYGYTF; CDR3 DNA: TGTGCGATATCGGCTACCTATGGCTACACCTTC
J gene: TRBJ2-7; D gene: TRBD2; V gene: TRBV7-9; clone size: .; CDR3 protein: CASSLAPGTSGHRSYEQYF; CDR3 DNA: TGTGCCAGCAGCTTAGCTCCCGGGACTAGCGGGCACCGGAGCTACGAGCAGTACTTC
J gene: TRBJ2-7; D gene: TRBD1; V gene: TRBV28; clone size: few; CDR3 protein: CATHRTGALEQYF; CDR3 DNA: TGTGCCACCCACCGAACAGGGGCCCTCGAGCAGTACTTC
J gene: TRBJ2-3; D gene: .; V gene: TRBV11-2; clone size: .; CDR3 protein: CASSLHAGPDTQYF; CDR3 DNA: TGTGCCAGCAGCTTACACGCGGGACCGGATACGCAGTATTTT
J gene: TRBJ2-3; D gene: .; V gene: TRBV28; clone size: .; CDR3 protein: CASSHRLEITDTQYF; CDR3 DNA: TGTGCCAGCAGTCACCGTCTAGAAATCACAGATACGCAGTATTTT
J gene: TRBJ1-1; D gene: .; V gene: TRBV7-8; clone size: .; CDR3 protein: CASSPYHLIAFF; CDR3 DNA: TGTGCCAGCAGCCCTTACCACTTGATAGCTTTCTTT